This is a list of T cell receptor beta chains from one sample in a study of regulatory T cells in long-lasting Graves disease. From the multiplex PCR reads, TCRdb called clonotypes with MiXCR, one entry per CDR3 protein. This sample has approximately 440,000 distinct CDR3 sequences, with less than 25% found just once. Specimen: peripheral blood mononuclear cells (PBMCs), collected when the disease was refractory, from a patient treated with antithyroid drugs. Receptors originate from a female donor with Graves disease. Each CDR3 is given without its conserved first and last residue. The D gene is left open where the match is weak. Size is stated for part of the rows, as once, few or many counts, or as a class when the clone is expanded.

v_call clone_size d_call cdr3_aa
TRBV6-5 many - ASSSYTGNTEAF
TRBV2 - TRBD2 ASSNFPGLAGDSYEQY
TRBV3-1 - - ASSQGGGGQAF
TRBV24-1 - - ATSDWTQGRGYT
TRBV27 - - ASSFSEASYEQY
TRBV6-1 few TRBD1 ASFRDRGQPQH
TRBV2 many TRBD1 ASSVTTRQGQGYT
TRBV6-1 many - ASKPQRQGGLNTEAF
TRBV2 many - ASSEVRGNTEAF
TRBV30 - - AWSPGFNEKLF
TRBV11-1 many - ASSLGAIQETQY